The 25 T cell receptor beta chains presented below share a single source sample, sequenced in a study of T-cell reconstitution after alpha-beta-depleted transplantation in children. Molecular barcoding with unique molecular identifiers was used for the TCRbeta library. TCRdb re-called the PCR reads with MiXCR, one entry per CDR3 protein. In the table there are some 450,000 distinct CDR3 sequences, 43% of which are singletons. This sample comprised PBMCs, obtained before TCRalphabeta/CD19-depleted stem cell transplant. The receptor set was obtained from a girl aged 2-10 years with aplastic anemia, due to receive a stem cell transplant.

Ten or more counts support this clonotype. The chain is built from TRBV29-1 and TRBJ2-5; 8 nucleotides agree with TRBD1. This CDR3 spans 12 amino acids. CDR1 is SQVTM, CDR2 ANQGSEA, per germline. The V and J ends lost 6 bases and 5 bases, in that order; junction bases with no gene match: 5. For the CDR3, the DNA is TGCAGCGTGGGGACAGGCGGGGAGACCCAGTACTTC. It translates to CSVGTGGETQYF.

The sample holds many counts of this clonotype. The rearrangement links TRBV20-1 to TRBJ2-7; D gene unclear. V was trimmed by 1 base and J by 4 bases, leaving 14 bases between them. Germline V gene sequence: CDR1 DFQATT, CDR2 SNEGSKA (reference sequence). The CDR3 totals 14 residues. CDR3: CSARAPSFRYEQYF. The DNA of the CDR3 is TGCAGTGCTAGAGCCCCCAGTTTTAGGTACGAGCAGTACTTC.

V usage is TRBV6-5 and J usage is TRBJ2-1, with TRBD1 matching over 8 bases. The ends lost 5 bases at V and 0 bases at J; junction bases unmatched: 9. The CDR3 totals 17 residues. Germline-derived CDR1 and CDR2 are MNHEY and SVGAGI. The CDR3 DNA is TGTGCCAGCAGTCTCGACAGGGGTCTGAGCTCCTACAATGAGCAGTTCTTC. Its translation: CASSLDRGLSSYNEQFF.

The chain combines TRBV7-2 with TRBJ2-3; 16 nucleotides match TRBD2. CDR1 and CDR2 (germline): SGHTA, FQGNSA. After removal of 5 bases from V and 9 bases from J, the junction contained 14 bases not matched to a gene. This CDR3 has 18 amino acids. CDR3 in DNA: TGTGCCAGCAGCCTAAGCGGGGGACTAGCGGGAGGGTCGGGGACGCAGTATTTT. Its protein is CASSLSGGLAGGSGTQYF.

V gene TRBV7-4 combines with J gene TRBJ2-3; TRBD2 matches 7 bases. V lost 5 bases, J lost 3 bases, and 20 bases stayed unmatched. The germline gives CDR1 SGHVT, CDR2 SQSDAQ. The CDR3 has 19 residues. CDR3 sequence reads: CASSHPGGSDEIRTDTQYF. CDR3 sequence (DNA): TGTGCCAGCAGCCACCCGGGCGGGAGCGATGAAATAAGGACAGATACGCAGTATTTT.

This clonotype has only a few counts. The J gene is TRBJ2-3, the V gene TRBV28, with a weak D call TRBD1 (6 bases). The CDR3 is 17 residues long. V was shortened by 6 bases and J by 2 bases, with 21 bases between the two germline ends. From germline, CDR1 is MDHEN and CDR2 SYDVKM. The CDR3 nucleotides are TGTGCCAGCAGACTCCCAGTGACAGGAGCCTTCACAGATACGCAGTATTTT. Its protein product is CASRLPVTGAFTDTQYF.

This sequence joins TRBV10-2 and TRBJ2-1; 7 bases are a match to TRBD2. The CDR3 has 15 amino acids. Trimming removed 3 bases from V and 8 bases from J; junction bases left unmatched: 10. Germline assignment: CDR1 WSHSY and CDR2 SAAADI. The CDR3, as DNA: TGCGCCAGCAGTGACGGCGGGAGTAAGAGGGATGAGCAGTTCTTC. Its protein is CASSDGGSKRDEQFF.

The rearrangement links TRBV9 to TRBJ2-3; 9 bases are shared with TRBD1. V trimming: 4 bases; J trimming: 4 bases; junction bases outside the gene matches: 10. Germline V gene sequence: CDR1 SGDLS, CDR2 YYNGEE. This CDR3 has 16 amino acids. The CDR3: CASSPTGGWLSDTQYF. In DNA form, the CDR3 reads TGTGCCAGCAGCCCAACAGGGGGCTGGTTGTCAGATACGCAGTATTTT.

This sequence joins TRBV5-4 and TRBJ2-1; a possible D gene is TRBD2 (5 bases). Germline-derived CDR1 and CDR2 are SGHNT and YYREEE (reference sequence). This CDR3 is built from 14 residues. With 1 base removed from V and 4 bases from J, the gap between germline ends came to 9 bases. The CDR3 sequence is CASSLPSPYNEQFF. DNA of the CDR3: TGTGCCAGCAGCTTGCCTAGCCCGTACAATGAGCAGTTCTTC.

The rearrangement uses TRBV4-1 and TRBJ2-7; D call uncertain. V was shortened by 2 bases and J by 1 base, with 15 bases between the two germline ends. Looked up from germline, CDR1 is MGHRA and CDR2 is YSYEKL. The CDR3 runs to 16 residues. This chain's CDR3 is CASSQKAAQQSYEQYF. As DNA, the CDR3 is TGCGCCAGCAGCCAAAAGGCGGCCCAACAGTCCTACGAGCAGTACTTC.

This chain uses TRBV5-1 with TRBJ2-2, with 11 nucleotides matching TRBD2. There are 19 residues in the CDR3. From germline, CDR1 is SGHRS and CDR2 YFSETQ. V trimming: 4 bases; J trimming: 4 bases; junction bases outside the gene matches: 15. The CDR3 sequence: CASSPKGVGTSGPTGELFF. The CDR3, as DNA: TGCGCCAGCAGCCCCAAGGGAGTGGGGACTAGCGGACCCACCGGGGAGCTGTTTTTT.

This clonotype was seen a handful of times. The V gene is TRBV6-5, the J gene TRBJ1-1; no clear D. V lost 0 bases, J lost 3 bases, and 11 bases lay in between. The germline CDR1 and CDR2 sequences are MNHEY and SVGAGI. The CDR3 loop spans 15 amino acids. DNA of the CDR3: TGTGCCAGCAGTTACTCAACTCGGCAGTACACTGAAGCTTTCTTT. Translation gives CASSYSTRQYTEAFF.

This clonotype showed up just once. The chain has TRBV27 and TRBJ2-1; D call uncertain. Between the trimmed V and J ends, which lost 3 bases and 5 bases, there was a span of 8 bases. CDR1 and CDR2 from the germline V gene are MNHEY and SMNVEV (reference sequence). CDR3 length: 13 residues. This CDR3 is CASSFDEDNEQFF. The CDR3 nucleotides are TGTGCCAGCAGTTTCGACGAGGACAATGAGCAGTTCTTC.

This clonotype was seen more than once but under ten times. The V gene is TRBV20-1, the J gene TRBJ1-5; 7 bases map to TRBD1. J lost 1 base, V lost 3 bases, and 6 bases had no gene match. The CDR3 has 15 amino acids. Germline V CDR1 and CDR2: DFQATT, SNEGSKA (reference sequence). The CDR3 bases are TGCAGTGCTAGTAGACAGGGAGGAAGCAATCAGCCCCAGCATTTT. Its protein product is CSASRQGGSNQPQHF.

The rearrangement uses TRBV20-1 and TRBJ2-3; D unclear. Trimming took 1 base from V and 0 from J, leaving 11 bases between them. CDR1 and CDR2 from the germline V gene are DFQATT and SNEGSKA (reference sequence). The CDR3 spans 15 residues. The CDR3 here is CSARVPPLSTDTQYF. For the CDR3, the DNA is TGCAGTGCTAGAGTGCCGCCACTTAGCACAGATACGCAGTATTTT.

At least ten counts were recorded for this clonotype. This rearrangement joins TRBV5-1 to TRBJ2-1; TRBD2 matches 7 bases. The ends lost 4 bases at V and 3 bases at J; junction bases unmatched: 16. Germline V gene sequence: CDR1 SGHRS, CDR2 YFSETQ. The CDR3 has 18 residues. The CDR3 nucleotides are TGCGCCAGCAGCGACGGGGGGAGAAATAATAGAGGCTACAATGAGCAGTTCTTC. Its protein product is CASSDGGRNNRGYNEQFF.

The CDR3 region is CSASLPPSGNEQFF. In DNA form, the CDR3 reads TGCAGTGCCTCTCTTCCGCCCTCGGGCAATGAGCAGTTCTTC. V is TRBV20-1 and J is TRBJ2-1; D unresolved. CDR1 and CDR2 (germline): DFQATT, SNEGSKA (reference sequence). This CDR3 region has 14 residues. V lost 6 bases, J lost 6 bases, and 18 bases lay in between.

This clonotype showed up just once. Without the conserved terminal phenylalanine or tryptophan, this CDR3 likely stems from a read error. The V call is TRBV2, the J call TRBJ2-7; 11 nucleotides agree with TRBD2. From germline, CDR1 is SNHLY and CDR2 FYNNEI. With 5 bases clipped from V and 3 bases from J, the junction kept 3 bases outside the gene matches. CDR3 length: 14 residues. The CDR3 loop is CASSFTSGSYEQYL. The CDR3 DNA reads TGTGCCAGCAGTTTTACTAGCGGGAGCTACGAGCAGTACCTC.

For the CDR3, the DNA is TGCAGCGTTGACCAGGGGGGGGAAGCTTTCTTT. It codes for CSVDQGGEAFF. The chain joins TRBV29-1 to TRBJ1-1; 7 bases line up with TRBD1. V shed 3 bases and J 8 bases; nucleotides not matched to a gene: 3. Germline lookup yields CDR1 SQVTM and CDR2 ANQGSEA. The CDR3 consists of 11 residues.

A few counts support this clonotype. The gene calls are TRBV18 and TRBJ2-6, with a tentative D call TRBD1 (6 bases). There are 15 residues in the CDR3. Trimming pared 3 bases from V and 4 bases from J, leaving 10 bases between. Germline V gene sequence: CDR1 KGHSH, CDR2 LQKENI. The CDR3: CASSPQGYGANVLTF. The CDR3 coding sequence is TGTGCCAGCTCACCGCAGGGGTACGGGGCCAACGTCCTGACTTTC.

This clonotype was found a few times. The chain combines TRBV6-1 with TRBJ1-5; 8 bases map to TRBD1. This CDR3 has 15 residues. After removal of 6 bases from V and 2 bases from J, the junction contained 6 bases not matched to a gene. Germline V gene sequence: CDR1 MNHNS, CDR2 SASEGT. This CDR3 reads CASRQGVYGNQPQHF. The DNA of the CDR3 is TGTGCCAGCAGACAGGGGGTTTATGGCAATCAGCCCCAGCATTTT.

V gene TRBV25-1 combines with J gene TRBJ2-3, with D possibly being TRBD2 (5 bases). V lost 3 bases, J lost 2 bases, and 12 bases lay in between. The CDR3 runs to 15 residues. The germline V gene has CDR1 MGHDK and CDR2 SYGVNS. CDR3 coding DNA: TGTGCCAGCAGTGATCGGGATACCTTCACAGATACGCAGTATTTT. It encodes CASSDRDTFTDTQYF.

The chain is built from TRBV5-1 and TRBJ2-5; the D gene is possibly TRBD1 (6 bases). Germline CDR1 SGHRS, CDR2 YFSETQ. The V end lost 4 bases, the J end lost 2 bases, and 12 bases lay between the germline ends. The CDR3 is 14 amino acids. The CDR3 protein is CASSPWDIQETQYF. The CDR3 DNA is TGCGCCAGCAGCCCATGGGACATACAAGAGACCCAGTACTTC.

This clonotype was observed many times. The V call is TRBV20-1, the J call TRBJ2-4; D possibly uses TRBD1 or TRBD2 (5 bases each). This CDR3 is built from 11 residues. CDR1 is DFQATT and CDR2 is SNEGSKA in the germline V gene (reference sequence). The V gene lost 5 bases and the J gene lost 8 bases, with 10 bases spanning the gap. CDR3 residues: CSAGTLDIQYF. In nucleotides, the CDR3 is TGCAGTGCTGGGACGCTAGACATTCAGTACTTC.

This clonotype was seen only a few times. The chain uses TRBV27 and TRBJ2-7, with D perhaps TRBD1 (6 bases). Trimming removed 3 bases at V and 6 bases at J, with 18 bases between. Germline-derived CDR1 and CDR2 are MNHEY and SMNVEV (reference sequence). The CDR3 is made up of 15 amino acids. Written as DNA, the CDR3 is TGTGCCAGCAGTTTTGGGGACACCCCGATGAGCGAGCAGTACTTC. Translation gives CASSFGDTPMSEQYF.